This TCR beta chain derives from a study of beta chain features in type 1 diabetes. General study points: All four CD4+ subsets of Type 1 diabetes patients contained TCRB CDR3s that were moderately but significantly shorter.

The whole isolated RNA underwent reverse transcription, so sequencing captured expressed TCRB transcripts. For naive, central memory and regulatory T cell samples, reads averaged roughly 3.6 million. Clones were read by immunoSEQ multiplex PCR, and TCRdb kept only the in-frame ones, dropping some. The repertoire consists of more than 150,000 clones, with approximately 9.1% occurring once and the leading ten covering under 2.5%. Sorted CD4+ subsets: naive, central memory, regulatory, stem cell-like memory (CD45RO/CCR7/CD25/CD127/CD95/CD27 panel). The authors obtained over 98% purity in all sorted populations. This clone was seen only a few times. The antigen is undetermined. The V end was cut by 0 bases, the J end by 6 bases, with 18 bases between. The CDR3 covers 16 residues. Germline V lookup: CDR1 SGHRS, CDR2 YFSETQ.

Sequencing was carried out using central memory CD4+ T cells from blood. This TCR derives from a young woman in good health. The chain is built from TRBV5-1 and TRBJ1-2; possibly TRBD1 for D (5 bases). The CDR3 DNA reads TGCGCCAGCAGCTTGGGGCAGACAGTCTCGATGGATGGCTACACCTTC. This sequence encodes CASSLGQTVSMDGYTF. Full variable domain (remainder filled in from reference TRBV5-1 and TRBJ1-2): KAGVTQTPRYLIKTRGQQVTLSCSPISGHRSVSWYQQTPGQGLQFLFEYFSETQRNKGNFPGRFSGRQFSNSRSEMNVSTLELGDSALYLCASSLGQTVSMDGYTFGSGTRLTVV.